This TCR beta chain originates from a study of cytomegalovirus exposure and HLA in healthy donors. Per germline, CDR1 SNHLY and CDR2 FYNNEI. The length of the CDR3 is 16 residues. The V gene lost 7 bases and the J gene lost 3 bases, with 19 bases spanning the gap. Using immunoSEQ multiplex PCR, the repertoire was profiled, and TCRdb retains in-frame clones only, with some absent. The table shows 150,000 to 180,000 clones, with 70% to 90% occurring only once. This TCR derives from a human donor in good health. The sequenced sample consisted of PBMCs. The rearrangement links TRBV2 to TRBJ2-1, with D unresolved. CDR3 sequence reads: CASTEDSRKYYNEQFF. The DNA of the CDR3 is TGTGCCAGCACAGAGGATTCGCGGAAGTACTACAATGAGCAGTTCTTC. The variable domain in full, completed from reference TRBV2 and TRBJ2-1, reads EPEVTQTPSHQVTQMGQEVILRCVPISNHLYFYWYRQILGQKVEFLVSFYNNEISEKSEIFDDQFSVERPDGSNFTLKIRSTKLEDSAMYFCASTEDSRKYYNEQFFGPGTRLTVL.